What follows are 24 T cell receptor beta chains derived from one specimen sequenced in a study of cytotoxic CD8 clonotypes in ibrutinib-treated CLL. Some clones are missing from TCRdb's copy, which holds only in-frame ones; the method was immunoSEQ multiplex PCR. The table lists about 160,000 clones, 70% to 90% of them singletons. Sequenced material: PBMCs, taken at disease progression, from a patient treated with ibrutinib. These receptors were taken from a human donor with chronic lymphocytic leukemia.

This chain links TRBV4-1 with TRBJ2-5, with a weak D call TRBD2 (6 bases). V lost 4 bases and J 4 bases, leaving 22 bases between the germline ends. This CDR3 has 17 residues. Germline assignment: CDR1 MGHRA and CDR2 YSYEKL. CDR3 nucleotides: TGCGCCAGCAGCCGGAGACTAGACGACCCCACCCGAGAGACCCAGTACTTC. Translating it yields CASSRRLDDPTRETQYF.

Only a few counts were recorded for this clone. The chain has TRBV19 and TRBJ1-5; 8 bases line up with TRBD1. The CDR3 covers 15 residues. The V gene end was trimmed by 6 bases and the J gene end by 7 bases; junction bases not matched to a gene: 11. Germline values: CDR1 LNHDA, CDR2 SQIVND (reference sequence). CDR3 residues: CASRTGAVRGQPQHF. The CDR3, as DNA: TGTGCCAGTAGGACAGGGGCCGTAAGGGGCCAGCCCCAGCATTTT.

The V and J genes are TRBV29-1 and TRBJ2-7; TRBD2 might be the D (6 bases). This CDR3 region has 14 residues. The germline V gene has CDR1 SQVTM and CDR2 ANQGSEA. The V end was cut by 7 bases, the J end by 4 bases, with 20 bases between. The CDR3 DNA sequence: TGCAGCGCTTGGGGCGGGATCTCCTCGTACGAGCAGTACTTC. Its translation: CSAWGGISSYEQYF.

The chain joins TRBV5-1 to TRBJ2-2; the D call may be TRBD1 or TRBD2 (7 bases each). The germline V and J ends were trimmed by 5 bases and 3 bases, with 14 bases remaining between them. From germline, CDR1 is SGHRS and CDR2 YFSETQ. This CDR3 is built from 15 residues. The CDR3 loop is CASSRGDRDTGELFF. The CDR3 nucleotides are TGCGCCAGCAGTCGGGGGGACAGAGACACCGGGGAGCTGTTTTTT.

The table lists this clone with a count of one. The chain combines TRBV9 with TRBJ2-3, with 12 bases aligning to TRBD2. The CDR3 contains 18 residues. CDR1 and CDR2 from the germline V gene are SGDLS and YYNGEE. V shed 2 bases and J 4 bases; nucleotides not matched to a gene: 11. The CDR3 spells CASSVSRLAGDRADTQYF. The CDR3, as DNA: TGTGCCAGCAGCGTCTCTCGACTAGCGGGAGATAGGGCAGATACGCAGTATTTT.

This sequence joins TRBV6-5 and TRBJ2-7, with TRBD2 identical over 8 bases. CDR3 length: 12 amino acids. Unmatched junction bases numbered 8, after V lost 11 bases and J lost 5 bases. Germline CDR1 is MNHEY and CDR2 is SVGAGI. The CDR3 bases are TGTGCCGCGGGGGGCCGCTCGAACGAGCAGTACTTC. Its protein is CAAGGRSNEQYF.

The chain combines TRBV6-1 with TRBJ2-3; 10 bases agree with TRBD2. Germline V gene data show CDR1 as MNHNS and CDR2 as SASEGT. The CDR3 extends over 17 amino acids. The V segment lost 0 bases and the J segment 6 bases; nucleotides outside the gene matches: 9. The CDR3 loop reads CASSEAGLAGVLDTQYF. The CDR3 DNA reads TGTGCCAGCAGTGAAGCCGGCCTAGCGGGAGTCCTGGATACGCAGTATTTT.

The chain couples TRBV15 to TRBJ1-1, with 8 bases fitting TRBD1. The CDR3 loop spans 11 amino acids. The V gene's germline CDR1 is LNHNV and CDR2 YYDKDF (reference sequence). V lost 6 bases, J lost 6 bases, and 0 bases stayed unmatched. The CDR3 DNA reads TGTGCCACCAGGGACAGGGCTGAAGCTTTCTTT. Translated, it gives CATRDRAEAFF.

The CDR3 nucleotides read TGTGCCAGCTCAGGATCCGGGACTTCAGGTATAGAGCAGTACTTC. Protein product: CASSGSGTSGIEQYF. The V gene is TRBV18, the J gene TRBJ2-7; D might be TRBD2 (6 bases). Looked up from germline, CDR1 is KGHSH and CDR2 is LQKENI. Deletions cut 5 bases from V and 7 bases from J, with 21 bases between. CDR3 length: 15 residues.

The chain has TRBV6-5 and TRBJ1-2; 10 bases are shared with TRBD1. Trimming took 4 bases from V and 6 from J; bases not matched to a gene: 11. The germline V gene has CDR1 MNHEY and CDR2 SVGAGI. The CDR3 has 16 residues. CDR3 bases: TGTGCCAGCAGTTCTCCGGGACAGGGGACCTTCGATGGCTACACCTTC. This gives the protein CASSSPGQGTFDGYTF.

This chain joins TRBV5-8 and TRBJ1-1; 7 bases map to TRBD1. CDR1 is SGHTS, CDR2 YDEGEE, per germline. J lost 0 bases, V lost 7 bases, and 12 bases had no gene match. CDR3 length: 16 amino acids. Written as DNA, the CDR3 is TGTGCCAGCCGTCCGGGACAGATCTATTTGAACACTGAAGCTTTCTTT. Translated, it gives CASRPGQIYLNTEAFF.

The CDR3 nucleotides are TGTGCCAGCAGTTTCAGCGGGAGAGAAGAGCAGTACTTC. This translates into CASSFSGREEQYF. J is TRBJ2-7 and V is TRBV7-9, with 8 bases aligning to TRBD2. After removal of 6 bases from V and 7 bases from J, the junction contained 8 bases not matched to a gene. The CDR3 is 13 amino acids. Germline V gene data show CDR1 as SEHNR and CDR2 as FQNEAQ (reference sequence).

The J gene is TRBJ2-7, the V gene TRBV6-5, with D perhaps TRBD1 (5 bases). Looked up from germline, CDR1 is MNHEY and CDR2 is SVGAGI. The CDR3 is 15 amino acids. Trimming took 2 bases from V and 5 from J, leaving 16 bases between them. Written as DNA, the CDR3 is TGTGCCAGCAGTTACGGGTCCAGGGTTCCCCACGAGCAGTACTTC. The encoded protein is CASSYGSRVPHEQYF.

This clone appeared a single time. The V and J genes are TRBV27 and TRBJ2-7; 13 bases agree with TRBD2. V shed 5 bases and J 2 bases; nucleotides not matched to a gene: 6. The CDR3 contains 16 residues. The germline V gene encodes CDR1 MNHEY and CDR2 SMNVEV (reference sequence). The CDR3: CASSTLGTSGTYEQYF. CDR3 DNA: TGTGCCAGCAGTACTCTAGGGACTAGCGGGACCTACGAGCAGTACTTC.

This sequence joins TRBV11-2 and TRBJ2-7, with unresolved D. Trimming stripped 3 bases from V and 2 bases from J, with 11 bases between. Per the germline V gene, CDR1 is SGHAT and CDR2 is FQNNGV. This CDR3 spans 14 amino acids. The CDR3 loop is CASSFVDEAYEQYF. The DNA for the CDR3 is TGTGCCAGCAGCTTCGTGGACGAGGCCTACGAGCAGTACTTC.

The V call is TRBV7-2, the J call TRBJ1-4; 9 bases line up with TRBD1. Germline lookup yields CDR1 SGHTA and CDR2 FQGNSA. The CDR3 is 17 residues long. V was clipped by 1 base and J by 6 bases; unmatched bases: 9. The CDR3 DNA reads TGTGCCAGCAGCTTAGGAGGGGGACAGGGCATTTATGAAAAACTGTTTTTT. Its protein product is CASSLGGGQGIYEKLFF.

The chain uses TRBV7-8 and TRBJ2-7; a weak D match, TRBD1 (6 bases). There are 14 residues in the CDR3. V was trimmed by 6 bases and J by 5 bases, leaving 17 bases between them. Per the germline V gene, CDR1 is SGHVS and CDR2 is FQNEAQ. In DNA, the CDR3 is TGTGCCAGCAGATGGACAGCCTCGGTGGACGAGCAGTACTTC. Amino acid sequence: CASRWTASVDEQYF.

The V gene is TRBV5-8, the J gene TRBJ1-1; possible D gene TRBD1, 5 bases. The ends were cut back, 1 base at V and 7 bases at J, with 14 bases in the middle. The CDR3 is 14 residues long. The V gene's germline CDR1 is SGHTS and CDR2 YDEGEE. CDR3 region: CASSLLSWDGEAFF. CDR3 DNA: TGTGCCAGCAGCTTGCTGTCGTGGGACGGTGAAGCTTTCTTT.

Comment on this clone: A much larger clone differs by one base, so this may be a read error. V is TRBV7-2 and J is TRBJ1-1; D uncertain. This CDR3 comprises 13 residues. The germline V gene has CDR1 SGHTA and CDR2 FQGNSA. Trimming shortened V by 2 bases and J by 1 base, and 5 bases separated the two germline ends. The CDR3 region is CASSLTENTEAFF. The CDR3 DNA reads TGTGCCAGCAGCTTAACAGAGAACACTGAAGCTTTCTTT.

There are a few counts of this clone. The chain recombines TRBV4-1 with TRBJ1-2, with TRBD1 matching 9 bases. Per germline, CDR1 MGHRA and CDR2 YSYEKL. The ends lost 1 base at V and 4 bases at J; junction bases unmatched: 7. CDR3 size: 16 residues. The CDR3 protein is CASSQAFTGGFYGYTF. Here the CDR3 DNA reads TGCGCCAGCAGCCAAGCCTTTACAGGGGGCTTCTATGGCTACACCTTC.

There are a few counts of this clone. The CDR3, as DNA: TGTGCCAGCTCGCAGCAGGAGGGGGCTCAGCCCCAGCATTTT. This sequence encodes CASSQQEGAQPQHF. The chain is built from TRBV18 and TRBJ1-5; 7 bases fit TRBD1. Germline V CDR1 and CDR2: KGHSH, LQKENI. The CDR3 runs 14 residues. V shed 6 bases and J 6 bases; nucleotides not matched to a gene: 8.

This clone was observed a single time. The V call is TRBV6-5, the J call TRBJ1-2; TRBD1 matches at 8 bases. Germline CDR1 and CDR2: MNHEY and SVGAGI. This CDR3 comprises 14 residues. Trimming at V came to 7 bases and at J to 0 bases, leaving 4 bases not matched to a gene. CDR3 sequence: CASTKGQANYGYTF. The CDR3 DNA sequence: TGTGCCAGCACCAAGGGACAGGCTAACTATGGCTACACCTTC.

This chain uses TRBV7-9 with TRBJ2-7; TRBD2 might be the D (6 bases). This CDR3 spans 18 amino acids. The germline CDR1 and CDR2 sequences are SEHNR and FQNEAQ (reference sequence). V was clipped by 1 base and J by 5 bases, with 24 bases between them. CDR3 amino acids: CASSLVWPSDGTPDEQYF. In nucleotides, the CDR3 is TGTGCCAGCAGCTTAGTATGGCCTAGCGATGGGACTCCCGACGAGCAGTACTTC.

The V gene is TRBV6-6, the J gene TRBJ1-1; D is unresolved. This CDR3 has 13 amino acids. Germline CDR1 reads MNHNY; CDR2 reads SVGAGI (reference sequence). V was clipped by 4 bases and J by 3 bases, with 9 bases between them. The CDR3 DNA reads TGTGCCAGCAGTTTTGAGTACTACACTGAAGCTTTCTTT. This gives the protein CASSFEYYTEAFF.